This T cell receptor (beta chain) comes out of a study of post-analysis software for immune sequencing data. Study-wide findings and caveats: In patients, TRBV5-6, TRBV5-1 and TRBV20-1 belonged to four or five TRBV segments found more frequently than in controls.

This clonotype was seen many times. Its antigen remains unidentified. V shed 2 bases and J shed 4 bases, with 17 bases lying between them. This CDR3 region has 16 residues. The germline V gene encodes CDR1 WSHSY and CDR2 SAAADI. Unique molecular identifiers were present in the TCR beta cDNA libraries. In TCRdb, the PCR reads were re-called with MiXCR into one record per CDR3 protein. Of 380,000 or so distinct CDR3 sequences in the sample, less than 40% are singletons; the top ten hold 13%. The TCR sequence derives from a girl aged 10 to 17 with multiple sclerosis. The sample comprised blood. The chain uses TRBV10-2 and TRBJ2-5; the D call may be TRBD1 or TRBD2 (6 bases each). This chain's CDR3 is CASSEGWGQEGETQYF. The CDR3 nucleotides are TGCGCCAGCAGTGAGGGATGGGGGCAGGAGGGAGAGACCCAGTACTTC.